This T cell receptor beta chain is from a study of human T cells and chemical hapten exposure. Study details: How much TCR each sample yielded varied, mostly because pooled library volumes differed slightly.

The time point is: pre-sensitization, week 0. The treatment is: therapeutic diphenylcyclopropenone sensitization with weekly scalp DPC. Researchers sampled blood before each patch test went on. Unseparated into fractions, whole blood served as the source from which total RNA was extracted. This clonotype showed up many times. TCRdb re-called the RACE reads through MiXCR, storing one row per CDR3 protein. There are 100,000 to 150,000 distinct CDR3 sequences in the sample; approximately 12% occur only once, and approximately 2.8% lies in the top ten. This CDR3 is 16 amino acids long. Between the trimmed V and J ends, which lost 6 bases and 1 base, there was a span of 18 bases. Germline lookup yields CDR1 SEHNR and CDR2 FQNEAQ (reference sequence).

This TCR came from a woman aged 18-29 years with alopecia areata. Some clones in this sample may be carry-over from other donors' samples. Sequences were derived from whole blood, sampled in connection with sensitization to the hapten diphenylcyclopropenone (DPC). The chain employs TRBV7-9 and TRBJ1-1; D may be TRBD1 (5 bases). CDR3 residues: CASSLRFGAGNTEAFF. As DNA, the CDR3 is TGTGCCAGCAGTCTTCGGTTTGGGGCAGGGAACACTGAAGCTTTCTTT.